Presented here are 10 T cell receptor beta chains from one specimen sequenced in a study of blood T cell dynamics during melanoma immunotherapy. Using immunoSEQ multiplex PCR, the repertoire was profiled, and TCRdb retains in-frame clones only, with some absent. The table records around 11,000 clones, around four fifths of them present only once. Regarding time point: pre-treatment baseline. The material was blood, obtained from a patient treated with checkpoint blockade. The source of these receptors is a human donor with melanoma.

The chain combines TRBV7-3 with TRBJ1-1, with unresolved D. The germline V gene encodes CDR1 SGHTA and CDR2 FQGTGA. This CDR3 has 13 amino acids. V dropped 7 bases and J dropped 2 bases, with 11 bases sitting between them. CDR3 nucleotides: TGTGCCAGCACCATGGGTCCCAACACTGAAGCTTTCTTT. This translates into CASTMGPNTEAFF.

The CDR3 region has the DNA TGTGCTAGTGGTTCACGACTAGCGGGAGGCAATGAGCAGTTCTTC. As protein: CASGSRLAGGNEQFF. This chain joins TRBV12-5 and TRBJ2-1; 13 bases line up with TRBD2. Unmatched junction bases numbered 3, after V lost 4 bases and J lost 6 bases. Germline lookup yields CDR1 LGHNT and CDR2 FRNRAP. The CDR3 has 15 amino acids.

This chain joins TRBV6-6 and TRBJ1-1, with D possibly being TRBD1 (6 bases). The CDR3 has 14 residues. V was trimmed by 4 bases and J by 2 bases, leaving 11 bases between them. From germline, CDR1 is MNHNY and CDR2 SVGAGI (reference sequence). CDR3 coding DNA: TGTGCCAGCAGTTCCCGGACAGTTAACACTGAAGCTTTCTTT. Protein sequence: CASSSRTVNTEAFF.

The table lists this clone with a few counts. The V gene is TRBV10-3, the J gene TRBJ1-1; 8 bases match TRBD1. The germline V gene encodes CDR1 ENHRY and CDR2 SYGVKD. With V trimmed by 10 bases and J by 0 bases, 4 bases remained unmatched. This CDR3 is 13 amino acids long. The DNA for the CDR3 is TGTGCCACCTGGACAGGGCTGAACACTGAAGCTTTCTTT. It translates to CATWTGLNTEAFF.

The V call is TRBV6-5, the J call TRBJ2-2; 11 bases fit TRBD2. The germline CDR1 and CDR2 sequences are MNHEY and SVGAGI. J gave up 3 bases and V 4 bases, and 4 bases lay outside the gene matches. There are 16 residues in the CDR3. The CDR3 bases are TGTGCCAGCAGTTTACTAGCGGGGGTAGACACCGGGGAGCTGTTTTTT. It codes for CASSLLAGVDTGELFF.

V usage is TRBV7-3 and J usage is TRBJ1-1; 9 bases are shared with TRBD1. Trimming cost V 5 bases and J 0 bases; bases outside gene matches: 13. This CDR3 comprises 18 residues. Germline-derived CDR1 and CDR2 are SGHTA and FQGTGA. This CDR3 reads CASSPTGTGGAMNTEAFF. The DNA for the CDR3 is TGTGCCAGCAGCCCCACAGGCACAGGGGGCGCGATGAACACTGAAGCTTTCTTT.

This chain uses TRBV6-6 with TRBJ2-4; D may be TRBD1 or TRBD2 (5 bases each). CDR3 length equals 14 residues. The V gene's germline CDR1 is MNHNY and CDR2 SVGAGI (reference sequence). Trimming took off 2 bases at V and 0 bases at J, with 5 bases between the two ends. The CDR3 DNA is TGTGCCAGCAGTTACGGGACAGCCAAAAACATTCAGTACTTC. Protein: CASSYGTAKNIQYF.

The genes are TRBV28 and TRBJ2-3; 8 bases align to TRBD1. Trimming at V came to 5 bases and at J to 1 base, leaving 5 bases not matched to a gene. Germline-derived CDR1 and CDR2 are MDHEN and SYDVKM. The length of the CDR3 is 15 residues. CDR3 DNA: TGTGCCAGCAGTCCCCACAGGGGGGGCACAGATACGCAGTATTTT. It specifies CASSPHRGGTDTQYF.

V gene TRBV7-8 combines with J gene TRBJ1-2, with 7 positions matching TRBD1. Germline CDR1 reads SGHVS; CDR2 reads FQNEAQ. The CDR3 has 16 amino acids. After removal of 5 bases from V and 1 base from J, the junction contained 10 bases not matched to a gene. CDR3 coding DNA: TGTGCCAGCAGCAGACTGACAGGGTCCCTTAACTATGGCTACACCTTC. Its protein product is CASSRLTGSLNYGYTF. Together with reference TRBV7-8 and TRBJ1-2, the CDR3 gives the full variable domain: GAGVSQSPRYKVAKRGQDVALRCDPISGHVSLFWYQQALGQGPEFLTYFQNEAQLDKSGLPSDRFFAERPEGSVSTLKIQRTQQEDSAVYLCASSRLTGSLNYGYTFGSGTRLTVV.

CDR3 sequence: CASSQPSGGIQETQYF. Written as DNA, the CDR3 is TGTGCCAGCAGCCAACCTAGCGGGGGGATCCAAGAGACCCAGTACTTC. The chain carries TRBV4-2 and TRBJ2-5; 11 nucleotides line up with TRBD2. The CDR3 spans 16 residues. CDR1 and CDR2 from the germline V gene are LGHNA and YNFKEQ. J lost 1 base, V lost 2 bases, and 3 bases had no gene match.